This passage covers 20 T cell receptor beta chains from one sample sequenced in a study of CD8+CD57+ T cells in acquired aplastic anemia. The authors sequenced patients whose flow cytometry had shown CD8+CD57+ cell expansion. These receptors have no identified antigens. Study-wide results and caveats: Patient CD8+CD57+ cells had less diversity than total CD4+ and CD8+ pools.

Genomic DNA acted as the template from which TCR beta VDJ combination and CDR3 sequence profiling were carried out. TCRdb recomputed calls from the reads with MiXCR, one row per CDR3 protein. The sample holds around 15,000 distinct CDR3 sequences, about 40% seen once. Sequencing input: CD8+CD57+ T cells sorted from PBMCs. Stated subset: bead-enriched CD8+CD57+ effector memory T cells from SAA patients. The receptors originated from a human donor with aplastic anemia.

This clonotype was seen many times. V is TRBV9 and J is TRBJ1-2, with D perhaps TRBD1 (6 bases). CDR1 and CDR2 (germline): SGDLS, YYNGEE. The CDR3 has 13 amino acids. V lost 5 bases to trimming and J lost 5 bases, with 13 bases between them. This chain's CDR3 is CASSKQGRYGYTF. CDR3 coding DNA: TGTGCCAGCAGTAAACAGGGCAGATATGGCTACACCTTC.

The V gene is TRBV24-1, the J gene TRBJ1-5; D remains ambiguous. This CDR3 is 16 amino acids long. Germline V lookup: CDR1 KGHDR, CDR2 SFDVKD. V lost 12 bases and J 6 bases, leaving 26 bases between the germline ends. CDR3 DNA sequence: TGTGCCCCGAGGGAGGGATCCACCCCACAATGTCAGCCCCAGCATTTT. Translating it yields CAPREGSTPQCQPQHF.

This clonotype turned up a few times. The chain employs TRBV15 and TRBJ2-7; D tentatively reads TRBD1 or TRBD2 (5 bases each). The CDR3 length is 13 residues. V was pared by 5 bases and J by 3 bases, with 11 bases between. Germline V CDR1 and CDR2: LNHNV, YYDKDF (reference sequence). This CDR3 is CATSRDGRYEQYV. The CDR3 DNA follows: TGTGCCACCAGCCGGGACGGACGCTACGAGCAGTACGTC.

The chain is built from TRBV20-1 and TRBJ1-3; no reliable D call. The CDR3 covers 14 residues. Per germline, CDR1 DFQATT and CDR2 SNEGSKA (reference sequence). V lost 0 bases to trimming and J lost 4 bases, with 10 bases between them. CDR3 amino acids: CSARDLRAGNTIYF. CDR3 nucleotides: TGCAGTGCTAGAGATCTACGGGCCGGAAACACCATATATTTT.

The table lists this clonotype with a few counts. The chain couples TRBV29-1 to TRBJ2-1; 7 positions agree with TRBD2. In germline, CDR1 is SQVTM, CDR2 ANQGSEA. The V and J ends lost 6 bases and 3 bases, in that order; junction bases with no gene match: 8. The CDR3 has 14 amino acids. As DNA, the CDR3 is TGCAGCGTCCCAAGGGCGGGAGTCTACAATGAGCAGTTCTTC. This sequence encodes CSVPRAGVYNEQFF.

The count of this clonotype is one. At one boundary the junction diverges from the germline segment, which might be a read error. This chain joins TRBV28 and TRBJ1-1; no firm D call. The CDR3 length is 13 residues. CDR1 is MDHEN and CDR2 is SYDVKM in the germline V gene. CDR3 DNA sequence: TGTGCCAGCAGTTTGGAGGTGAACATTGAAGCTTTCTTT. This translates into CASSLEVNIEAFF.

This clonotype appeared a few times. CDR3 DNA: TGTGCCAGCAGTTTAATTGGGACAGGGACCTACGAGCAGTACTTC. Its protein product is CASSLIGTGTYEQYF. This chain connects TRBV12-3 or TRBV12-4 to TRBJ2-7; 9 bases match TRBD1. The CDR3 consists of 15 residues. Trimming removed 2 bases from V and 2 bases from J; junction bases left unmatched: 4.

CDR3 sequence: CATSAPHRLDKSNQPQHF. Written as DNA, the CDR3 is TGTGCCACCAGCGCGCCCCATCGATTAGACAAGAGTAATCAGCCCCAGCATTTT. This chain connects TRBV15 to TRBJ1-5; D gene uncertain. CDR1 and CDR2 from the germline V gene are LNHNV and YYDKDF (reference sequence). This CDR3 is 18 amino acids long. Trimming pared 5 bases from V and 4 bases from J, leaving 24 bases between.

By its share, this clonotype is medium-sized. The V and J genes are TRBV19 and TRBJ1-5; D might be TRBD1 (5 bases). The CDR3 loop spans 14 amino acids. Germline loops: CDR1 LNHDA, CDR2 SQIVND (reference sequence). In DNA form, the CDR3 reads TGTGGCAGCGGGACGGGGGATAGCAATCAGCCCCAGCATTTT. Protein sequence: CGSGTGDSNQPQHF.

This clonotype turned up a few times. The chain is built from TRBV6-1 and TRBJ2-7, with D tentatively TRBD2 (5 bases). The CDR3 is made up of 14 amino acids. Germline CDR1 is MNHNS and CDR2 is SASEGT. Trimming removed 7 bases at V and 5 bases at J, with 18 bases between. The CDR3, as DNA: TGTGCCAGCAAACGTGACGGACTTAACCACGAGCAGTACTTC. It is translated as CASKRDGLNHEQYF.

Ten or more counts support this clonotype. The chain uses TRBV7-2 and TRBJ2-3; 11 positions agree with TRBD2. The V and J ends lost 4 bases and 4 bases, in that order; junction bases with no gene match: 4. The length of the CDR3 is 15 residues. Germline V gene sequence: CDR1 SGHTA, CDR2 FQGNSA. The CDR3 nucleotides are TGTGCCAGCAGCTGTAGCGGGGGGGATGCAGATACGCAGTATTTT. Protein sequence: CASSCSGGDADTQYF. The full variable domain, completed using reference TRBV7-2 and TRBJ2-3, is GAGVSQSPSNKVTEKGKDVELRCDPISGHTALYWYRQSLGQGLEFLIYFQGNSAPDKSGLPSDRFSAERTGGSVSTLTIQRTQQEDSAVYLCASSCSGGDADTQYFGPGTRLTVL.

This sequence joins TRBV15 and TRBJ2-5, with 8 bases identical to TRBD1. CDR1 is LNHNV, CDR2 YYDKDF, per germline (reference sequence). Trimming at V came to 3 bases and at J to 4 bases, leaving 10 bases not matched to a gene. CDR3 length: 16 amino acids. CDR3 sequence: CATSSSRSGQAETQYF. The CDR3 region has the DNA TGTGCCACCAGCAGCTCCAGGTCGGGACAGGCAGAGACCCAGTACTTC.

This sequence joins TRBV20-1 and TRBJ2-7; D may be TRBD1 (6 bases). The CDR3 has 14 residues. V lost 1 base and J 5 bases, leaving 15 bases between the germline ends. CDR1 is DFQATT and CDR2 is SNEGSKA in the germline V gene (reference sequence). This CDR3 is CSARVPGPGDEQYF. In DNA, the CDR3 is TGCAGTGCTAGAGTCCCGGGGCCAGGGGACGAGCAGTACTTC.

The table lists this clonotype with many counts. The chain joins TRBV6-2 or TRBV6-3 to TRBJ2-3, with 7 bases identical to TRBD1. CDR3 length: 14 amino acids. V shed 4 bases, J shed 1 base, and the junction held 2 bases outside the gene matches. CDR1 is MNHEY and CDR2 is SVGEGT in the germline V gene. The CDR3: CASSSGQGTDTQYF. DNA for the CDR3: TGTGCCAGCAGTTCCGGACAGGGCACAGATACGCAGTATTTT.

This clonotype was seen many times. The chain links TRBV4-1 to TRBJ1-4; D is ambiguous. The CDR3 has 16 amino acids. Germline values: CDR1 MGHRA, CDR2 YSYEKL. Trimming stripped 1 base from V and 0 bases from J, with 9 bases between. This CDR3 is CASSQAGRTTNEKLFF. The CDR3 DNA reads as TGCGCCAGCAGCCAAGCTGGACGGACAACTAATGAAAAACTGTTTTTT.

This clonotype was recorded many times. The V gene is TRBV5-6, the J gene TRBJ1-2; D is perhaps TRBD1 (6 bases). Trimming left V 0 bases short and J 5 bases short, with 20 bases between. Germline CDR1 SGHDT, CDR2 YYEEEE. The CDR3 consists of 17 residues. CDR3 sequence reads: CASSLGQVQGLLYGYTF. The CDR3, as DNA: TGTGCCAGCAGCTTGGGACAGGTTCAGGGGCTATTATATGGCTACACCTTC.

This clonotype came up a few times. The V and J genes are TRBV19 and TRBJ1-1, with unresolved D. Germline assignment: CDR1 LNHDA and CDR2 SQIVND (reference sequence). The CDR3 spans 15 residues. With 3 bases removed from V and 3 bases from J, the gap between germline ends came to 14 bases. CDR3: CASSMNPGTYTEAFF. As DNA, the CDR3 is TGTGCCAGTAGTATGAATCCGGGTACATACACTGAAGCTTTCTTT.

The gene calls are TRBV2 and TRBJ1-4; no clear D. V lost 3 bases to trimming and J lost 8 bases, with 10 bases between them. Germline V gene sequence: CDR1 SNHLY, CDR2 FYNNEI. CDR3 length equals 13 residues. The CDR3 loop reads CASSDLVGEKLFF. The CDR3 coding sequence is TGTGCCAGCAGTGATCTGGTTGGGGAAAAACTGTTTTTT.

This clonotype was observed a few times. CDR3 loop: CASSPDRGRNEQFF. In DNA, the CDR3 is TGTGCCAGCAGCCCGGACAGGGGGCGGAATGAGCAGTTCTTC. The chain recombines TRBV7-9 with TRBJ2-1; 11 positions match TRBD1. J was trimmed by 7 bases and V by 5 bases; bases with no gene match: 4. The germline CDR1 and CDR2 sequences are SEHNR and FQNEAQ (reference sequence). The CDR3 consists of 14 residues.

This clonotype was observed once. DNA for the CDR3: TGCGCCAGCAGCTTGGTGAGACTAGTGGGTAATGAGCAGTTCTTC. Its protein product is CASSLVRLVGNEQFF. The chain employs TRBV5-1 and TRBJ2-1; weak D call: TRBD2 (6 bases). In germline, CDR1 is SGHRS, CDR2 YFSETQ. The CDR3 has 15 residues. V was pared by 0 bases and J by 7 bases, with 14 bases between.